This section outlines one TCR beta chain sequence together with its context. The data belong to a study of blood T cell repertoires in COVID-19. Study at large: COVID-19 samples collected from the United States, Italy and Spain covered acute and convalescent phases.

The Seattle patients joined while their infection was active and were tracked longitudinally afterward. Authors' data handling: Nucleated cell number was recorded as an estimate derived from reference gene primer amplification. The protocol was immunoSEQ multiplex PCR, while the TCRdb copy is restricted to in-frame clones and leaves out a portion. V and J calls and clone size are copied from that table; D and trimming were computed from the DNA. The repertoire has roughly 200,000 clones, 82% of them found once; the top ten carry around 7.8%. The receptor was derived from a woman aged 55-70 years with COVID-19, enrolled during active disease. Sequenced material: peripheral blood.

The CDR3 spells CASSFSGGATTQYF. The CDR3 DNA is TGTGCCAGCAGCTTCAGCGGGGGGGCAACTACGCAGTATTTT. The V gene is TRBV7-9, the J gene TRBJ2-3, with 10 bases lining up with TRBD2. Trimming at V came to 3 bases and at J to 8 bases, leaving 5 bases not matched to a gene. Per the germline V gene, CDR1 is SEHNR and CDR2 is FQNEAQ (reference sequence). The CDR3 has 14 residues.